A selection of T cell receptor beta chains follows, all from one sample in a study of cytomegalovirus exposure and HLA in healthy donors. Repertoires were generated with immunoSEQ multiplex PCR, while TCRdb's copy carries only in-frame clones and drops some. The repertoire holds about 250,000 clones, with approximately 85% as singletons. The specimen sequenced was PBMCs. The receptors were gathered from a girl aged 2 to 10 in good health and CMV-seronegative. Each CDR3 is given with its conserved first and last residue. Each record gives: CDR3 DNA, CDR3 protein, J gene, CDR3 length, V gene, D gene, clone size. A D gene is named only where the DNA matches it firmly. Clone size, where shown, is once, few, many, or a class for clones that have expanded.

DNA: TGTGCCAGCAGTCCCCCCGGACAGAACACTGAAGCTTTCTTT
CDR3: CASSPPGQNTEAFF
J: TRBJ1-1
length: 14
V: TRBV27
D: -
size: -

DNA: TGTGCCAGTAGTACAAGTCCCTCTAGCGATGGCGATACGCAGTATTTT
CDR3: CASSTSPSSDGDTQYF
J: TRBJ2-3
length: 16
V: TRBV19
D: -
size: -

DNA: TGTGCCAGCAGGCCAATAGCGGGCAGACGCACAGATACGCAGTATTTT
CDR3: CASRPIAGRRTDTQYF
J: TRBJ2-3
length: 16
V: TRBV6-6
D: TRBD2
size: -

DNA: TGTGCCATCAGCGACACAGGGGGCGCAGGCAATCAGCCCCAGCATTTT
CDR3: CAISDTGGAGNQPQHF
J: TRBJ1-5
length: 16
V: TRBV10-3
D: TRBD1
size: -

DNA: TGTGCCAGCAGTACCCTCAGACTAGCGGGAGCCTACGAGCAGTACTTC
CDR3: CASSTLRLAGAYEQYF
J: TRBJ2-7
length: 16
V: TRBV6-4
D: TRBD2
size: -

DNA: TGTGCCAGCAAGGTTGACAGGGTCGATGGCTACACCTTC
CDR3: CASKVDRVDGYTF
J: TRBJ1-2
length: 13
V: TRBV2
D: TRBD1
size: -

DNA: TGTGCCAGTAGTATAGATACCTACGAGCAGTACTTC
CDR3: CASSIDTYEQYF
J: TRBJ2-7
length: 12
V: TRBV19
D: -
size: -

DNA: TGCGCCAGCAGTGAAGCAGGGGGCAGCGAGCAGTACTTC
CDR3: CASSEAGGSEQYF
J: TRBJ2-7
length: 13
V: TRBV10-2
D: TRBD1
size: -

DNA: TGTGCCAGCAGCTTATCGCAGGTCGGCACTGAAGCTTTCTTT
CDR3: CASSLSQVGTEAFF
J: TRBJ1-1
length: 14
V: TRBV7-9
D: -
size: -

DNA: TGCGCCAGCAGCTTGGATCCGGGACAGGGGGCCTACGAGCAGTACTTC
CDR3: CASSLDPGQGAYEQYF
J: TRBJ2-7
length: 16
V: TRBV5-1
D: TRBD1
size: -

DNA: TGTGCCACCTATCCCACCTCTAGCGGGAGTGGGTACGAGCAGTACTTC
CDR3: CATYPTSSGSGYEQYF
J: TRBJ2-7
length: 16
V: TRBV10-3
D: TRBD2
size: once

DNA: TGTGCCAGCAGTTGGACCAGCCAGGGGGAGAACGAGCAGTACTTC
CDR3: CASSWTSQGENEQYF
J: TRBJ2-7
length: 15
V: TRBV27
D: TRBD1
size: -